This T cell receptor beta chain was recovered during a study of blood T cell repertoires in COVID-19. The method was immunoSEQ multiplex PCR; TCRdb's version includes in-frame clones alone and lacks a portion of them. This table has 300,000 to 400,000 clones, about 83% appearing once. Per the germline V gene, CDR1 is MGHRA and CDR2 is YSYEKL. V was pared by 2 bases and J by 0 bases, with 13 bases between. The CDR3 has 17 residues. The source of this sequence is a man aged 25 to 40 with active or convalescent COVID-19. Specimen: peripheral blood. The rearrangement uses TRBV4-1 and TRBJ1-4; tentatively, D is TRBD1 (5 bases). The CDR3 DNA reads as TGCGCCAGCAGCCAACGGGGGGTCAGGACAACTAATGAAAAACTGTTTTTT. It codes for CASSQRGVRTTNEKLFF.